Below are 10 T cell receptor beta chains sequenced from a single sample in a study of shared clonotypes between healthy human individuals (dated by TCRdb to the early 2020s). CD8 naive samples were obtained by positive selection for CCR7 among CD45RO-negative cells, yielding a CD45RA+CCR7+ population from which TemRA cells were excluded. Library preparation employed the immunoSEQ multiplex PCR assay. In its TCRdb copy, this immuneACCESS table keeps in-frame sequences only and misses some clones. Where compared with another copy, unresolved V genes explain less than half of these, and the others have no known cause. This sample gives some 2,100,000 clones in total; just over 90% of them show up just once. The ten top clones hold about 1.5% of the sample. Sample: naive CD8+ T cells from PBMCs. Reading the label with the study, this specimen's cell subset or site is: CD45RA+CCR7+. The source of these receptors is a man between 18 and 29 years old in good health. Some clones in this sample may be carry-over from other donors' samples.

V and J are TRBV11-2 and TRBJ2-7; D is possibly TRBD1 or TRBD2 (5 bases each). In germline, CDR1 is SGHAT, CDR2 FQNNGV. The V end was cut by 8 bases, the J end by 3 bases, with 17 bases between. There are 14 residues in the CDR3. CDR3 protein: CASLGPRDRYEQYF. DNA of the CDR3: TGTGCCAGCCTGGGGCCTCGGGACCGCTACGAGCAGTACTTC.

The chain joins TRBV6-4 to TRBJ2-7, with D unclear. Trimming took off 2 bases at V and 5 bases at J, with 13 bases between the two ends. There are 14 residues in the CDR3. The germline gives CDR1 MRHNA, CDR2 SNTAGT. Written as DNA, the CDR3 is TGTGCCAGCAGTGACCGGGTAATCTTTAACGAGCAGTACTTC. This translates into CASSDRVIFNEQYF.

The V gene is TRBV27, the J gene TRBJ1-1, with D tentatively TRBD1 (6 bases). Trimming took off 6 bases at V and 4 bases at J, with 15 bases between the two ends. From germline, CDR1 is MNHEY and CDR2 SMNVEV (reference sequence). CDR3 length: 14 amino acids. The CDR3 is CASSGGGPGTEAFF. Written as DNA, the CDR3 is TGTGCCAGCAGCGGGGGGGGCCCGGGCACTGAAGCTTTCTTT.

The CDR3 DNA is TGTGCCAGCTCACCAGGGACAGGGACGCAAGAGACCCAGTACTTC. Encoded protein: CASSPGTGTQETQYF. V gene TRBV18 combines with J gene TRBJ2-5; 9 bases line up with TRBD1. The CDR3 loop spans 15 amino acids. Looked up from germline, CDR1 is KGHSH and CDR2 is LQKENI. With 2 bases clipped from V and 2 bases from J, the junction kept 3 bases outside the gene matches.

The rearrangement links TRBV7-8 to TRBJ1-5, with unresolved D. Trimming removed 1 base at V and 6 bases at J, with 7 bases between. Per the germline V gene, CDR1 is SGHVS and CDR2 is FQNEAQ. This CDR3 is built from 13 residues. CDR3 DNA: TGTGCCAGCAGCTTAGAATCTGGTCAGCCCCAGCATTTT. This encodes CASSLESGQPQHF.

This rearrangement joins TRBV10-3 to TRBJ1-2, with TRBD1 as a possible D gene (5 bases). Germline loops: CDR1 ENHRY, CDR2 SYGVKD. CDR3 length: 14 amino acids. The V end was cut by 11 bases, the J end by 3 bases, with 19 bases between. CDR3 region: CAVPDFRGDYGYTF. CDR3 nucleotides: TGTGCCGTGCCTGATTTTAGGGGCGACTATGGCTACACCTTC.

This sequence joins TRBV4-2 and TRBJ2-7; TRBD1 might be the D (6 bases). Trimming took off 4 bases at V and 3 bases at J, with 10 bases between the two ends. Germline CDR1 and CDR2: LGHNA and YNFKEQ. The CDR3 sequence is 13 residues long. CDR3: CASSPQGFYEQYF. CDR3 nucleotides: TGTGCCAGCAGCCCCCAGGGGTTCTACGAGCAGTACTTC.

This rearrangement joins TRBV5-8 to TRBJ2-1; D uncertain. The CDR3 has 14 amino acids. Trimming stripped 7 bases from V and 0 bases from J, with 11 bases between. Germline V gene data show CDR1 as SGHTS and CDR2 as YDEGEE. CDR3 bases: TGTGCCAGCGCCGCGGATAGCTCCTACAATGAGCAGTTCTTC. It codes for CASAADSSYNEQFF. Drawing the rest from reference TRBV5-8 and TRBJ2-1, the complete variable domain is EAGVTQSPTHLIKTRGQQATLRCSPISGHTSVYWYQQALGLGLQFLLWYDEGEERNRGNFPPRFSGRQFPNYSSELNVNALELEDSALYLCASAADSSYNEQFFGPGTRLTVL.

The chain recombines TRBV6-1 with TRBJ1-5, with 9 nucleotides matching TRBD1. The germline gives CDR1 MNHNS, CDR2 SASEGT. Trimming at V came to 8 bases and at J to 7 bases, leaving 12 bases not matched to a gene. This CDR3 has 15 residues. Written as DNA, the CDR3 is TGTGCCAGCCGAGACACCGGGACAGGGTGGCAGCCCCAGCATTTT. This sequence encodes CASRDTGTGWQPQHF.

The chain combines TRBV19 with TRBJ2-1; TRBD2 aligns across 12 bases. The CDR3 is 19 residues long. Germline trimming cut 5 bases from V and 5 bases from J; bases unmatched to any gene: 16. Germline V gene data show CDR1 as LNHDA and CDR2 as SQIVND (reference sequence). The CDR3 loop is CASSGRGLAGPLRHNEQFF. CDR3 in DNA: TGTGCCAGTAGTGGCAGGGGACTAGCGGGCCCCCTGCGGCACAATGAGCAGTTCTTC.